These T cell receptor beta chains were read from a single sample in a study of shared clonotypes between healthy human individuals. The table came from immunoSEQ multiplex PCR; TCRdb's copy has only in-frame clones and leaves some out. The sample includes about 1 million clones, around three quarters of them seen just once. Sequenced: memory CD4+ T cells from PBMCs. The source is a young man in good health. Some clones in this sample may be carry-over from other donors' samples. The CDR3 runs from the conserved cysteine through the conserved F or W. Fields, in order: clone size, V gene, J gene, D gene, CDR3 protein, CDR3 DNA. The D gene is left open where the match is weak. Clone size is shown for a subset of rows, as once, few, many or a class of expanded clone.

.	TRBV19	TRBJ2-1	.	CASSIDRARGNEQFF	TGTGCCAGTAGTATAGACAGGGCGCGGGGCAATGAGCAGTTCTTC
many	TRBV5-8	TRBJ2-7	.	CASSLTRDAYEQYF	TGTGCCAGCAGCTTGACGCGGGATGCCTACGAGCAGTACTTC
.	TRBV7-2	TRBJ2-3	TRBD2	CASSPRVAGGDTQYF	TGTGCCAGCAGTCCCAGGGTGGCGGGAGGAGATACGCAGTATTTT
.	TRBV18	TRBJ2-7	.	CASSSKGYDEQYF	TGTGCCAGCTCCTCGAAGGGCTACGACGAGCAGTACTTC
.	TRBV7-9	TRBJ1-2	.	CASSRSANYGYTF	TGTGCCAGCAGCCGCTCAGCTAACTATGGCTACACCTTC
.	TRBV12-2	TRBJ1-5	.	CASRPRRVNQPQHF	TGTGCAAGTCGCCCCCGACGGGTAAATCAGCCCCAGCATTTT
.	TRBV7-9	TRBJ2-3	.	CASSFGQIVTDTQYF	TGTGCCAGCAGCTTCGGTCAGATAGTGACAGATACGCAGTATTTT
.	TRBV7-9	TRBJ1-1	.	CASSRKASVNTEAFF	TGTGCCAGCAGCCGGAAAGCATCGGTGAACACTGAAGCTTTCTTT
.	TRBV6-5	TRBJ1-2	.	CASSRREERGYTF	TGTGCCAGCAGTCGACGGGAGGAGCGCGGCTACACCTTC
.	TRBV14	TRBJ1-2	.	CASSQGVNYGYTF	TGTGCCAGCAGCCAAGGCGTTAACTATGGCTACACCTTC
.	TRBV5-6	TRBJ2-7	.	CASSLVGGGYEQYF	TGTGCCAGCAGCTTGGTTGGAGGGGGCTACGAGCAGTACTTC
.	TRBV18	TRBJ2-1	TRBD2	CASSGAGLYNEQFF	TGTGCCAGCTCCGGAGCGGGGCTCTACAATGAGCAGTTCTTC
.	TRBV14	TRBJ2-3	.	CASSQVDRAGFTDTQYF	TGTGCCAGCAGCCAAGTGGACCGAGCCGGATTCACAGATACGCAGTATTTT
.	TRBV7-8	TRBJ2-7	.	CASSLEEGAREQYF	TGTGCCAGCAGCTTAGAGGAGGGGGCGCGGGAGCAGTACTTC
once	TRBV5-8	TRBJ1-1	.	CASSAAPNTEAFF	TGTGCCAGCAGCGCTGCTCCAAACACTGAAGCTTTCTTT
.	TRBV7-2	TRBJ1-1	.	CASSSNRNTEAFF	TGTGCCAGCAGCTCAAACAGGAACACTGAAGCTTTCTTT
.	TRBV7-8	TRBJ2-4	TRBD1	CASSLASGQINIQYF	TGTGCCAGCAGCTTAGCGTCGGGACAGATAAACATTCAGTACTTC
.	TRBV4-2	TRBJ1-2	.	CASTVGGANYGYTF	TGTGCCAGCACCGTGGGGGGGGCTAACTATGGCTACACCTTC
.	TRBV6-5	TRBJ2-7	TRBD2	CASSPPSVGGGEQYF	TGTGCCAGCAGTCCTCCCTCTGTAGGCGGGGGGGAGCAGTACTTC
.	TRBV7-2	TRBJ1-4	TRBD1	CASSLVGQRVNEKLFF	TGTGCCAGCAGCTTAGTGGGACAGAGAGTAAATGAAAAACTGTTTTTT
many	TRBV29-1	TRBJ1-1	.	CSVKSGNTEAFF	TGCAGCGTCAAATCAGGGAACACTGAAGCTTTCTTT
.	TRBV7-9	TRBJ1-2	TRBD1	CASSLNDRGDGYTF	TGTGCCAGCAGCTTAAACGACAGGGGGGATGGCTACACCTTC
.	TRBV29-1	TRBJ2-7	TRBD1	CSVEPGGSYEQYF	TGCAGCGTTGAACCAGGGGGCTCCTACGAGCAGTACTTC
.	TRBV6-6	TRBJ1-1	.	CASNGLGGNTEAFF	TGTGCCAGCAACGGTTTGGGGGGCAACACTGAAGCTTTCTTT
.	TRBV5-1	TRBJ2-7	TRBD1	CASSSAATGDPILSYEQYF	TGCGCCAGCAGCTCCGCCGCGACAGGGGACCCAATCCTCTCCTACGAGCAGTACTTC
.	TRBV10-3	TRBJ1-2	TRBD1	CAISAATGTENYGYTF	TGTGCCATCAGTGCTGCTACCGGGACAGAAAACTATGGCTACACCTTC
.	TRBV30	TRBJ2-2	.	CAWRVRPNTGELFF	TGTGCCTGGAGGGTCCGCCCGAACACCGGGGAGCTGTTTTTT
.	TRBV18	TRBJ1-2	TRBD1	CASSPPGTGASENYGYTF	TGTGCCAGCTCACCACCGGGGACAGGGGCTTCCGAAAACTATGGCTACACCTTC
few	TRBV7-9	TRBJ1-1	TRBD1	CASRRPGGLNTEAFF	TGTGCCAGCAGGAGGCCAGGGGGCTTGAACACTGAAGCTTTCTTT
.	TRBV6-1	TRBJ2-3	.	CASSEAAATQYF	TGTGCCAGCAGTGAGGCGGCGGCTACGCAGTATTTT
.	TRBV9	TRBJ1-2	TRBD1	CASSVDPGGGGYTF	TGTGCCAGCAGCGTAGACCCAGGGGGCGGGGGCTACACCTTC
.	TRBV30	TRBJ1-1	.	CAWKTSWNTEAFF	TGTGCCTGGAAAACCAGCTGGAACACTGAAGCTTTCTTT
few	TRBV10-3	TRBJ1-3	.	CAISESHGVYF	TGTGCCATCAGTGAGTCACACGGGGTATATTTT
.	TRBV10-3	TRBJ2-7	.	CAIGTEQYF	TGTGCCATTGGGACCGAGCAGTACTTC
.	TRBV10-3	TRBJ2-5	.	CAIAGRLDVETQYF	TGTGCCATCGCTGGCAGGCTAGACGTGGAGACCCAGTACTTC
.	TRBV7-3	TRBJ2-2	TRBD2	CASSPKREGTGTGELFF	TGTGCCAGCAGCCCAAAGCGGGAGGGAACCGGCACCGGGGAGCTGTTTTTT
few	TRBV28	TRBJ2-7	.	CASSFSRGVAYEQYF	TGTGCCAGCAGTTTCTCGCGAGGGGTAGCCTACGAGCAGTACTTC
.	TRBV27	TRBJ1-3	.	CASSLTGLGSGNTIYF	TGTGCCAGCAGCCTCACGGGACTCGGCTCTGGAAACACCATATATTTT
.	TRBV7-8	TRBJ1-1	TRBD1	CASSAFLLGQGGTEAFF	TGTGCCAGCAGCGCCTTTCTGTTAGGACAGGGTGGCACTGAAGCTTTCTTT
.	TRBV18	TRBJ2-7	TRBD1	CASSPETGDAQYF	TGTGCCAGCTCACCGGAGACAGGGGATGCGCAGTACTTC
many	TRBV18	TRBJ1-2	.	CASSPISDSNYGYTF	TGTGCCAGCTCACCCATCTCGGACAGTAACTATGGCTACACCTTC
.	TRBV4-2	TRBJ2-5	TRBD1	CASSQGQGRETQYF	TGTGCCAGCAGCCAAGGACAGGGTAGGGAGACCCAGTACTTC
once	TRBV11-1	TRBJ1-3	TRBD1	CASSLGSRGRKSSGNTIYF	TGTGCCAGCAGCTTAGGATCGAGGGGGCGAAAGAGCTCTGGAAACACCATATATTTT
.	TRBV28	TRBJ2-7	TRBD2	CASAELAIPYEQYF	TGTGCCAGCGCCGAACTAGCGATCCCCTACGAGCAGTACTTC
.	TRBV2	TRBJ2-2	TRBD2	CASSFGGRITNTGELFF	TGTGCCAGCAGTTTTGGCGGGAGGATCACGAACACCGGGGAGCTGTTTTTT
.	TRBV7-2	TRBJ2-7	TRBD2	CASSLLREGPYEQYF	TGTGCCAGCAGCTTATTGAGGGAGGGCCCCTACGAGCAGTACTTC
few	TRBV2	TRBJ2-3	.	CASSGQGGTDTQYF	TGTGCCAGCAGTGGGCAGGGAGGTACAGATACGCAGTATTTT
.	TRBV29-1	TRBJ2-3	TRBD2	CSVHRTSADTQYF	TGCAGCGTCCACCGGACTAGCGCGGATACGCAGTATTTT
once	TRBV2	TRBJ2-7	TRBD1	CASTTQGATNEQYF	TGTGCCAGCACCACCCAGGGGGCGACGAACGAGCAGTACTTC